A single sample gave rise to the 18 T cell receptor beta chains below, sequenced in a study of T cells in Graves' hyperthyroidism and ophthalmopathy. TCR beta CDR3 region amplification was performed from RNA transcripts. The HTBI primer set was used in a first-round RT-PCR of the TCR CDR3. TCRdb passed the multiplex PCR reads through MiXCR, listing each CDR3 protein once. The repertoire holds around 700,000 distinct CDR3 sequences, with 15% to 20% as singletons. Sequencing was done on a sample of blood. These receptors were taken from a woman aged 45-59 years with Graves' hyperthyroidism that later progressed to Graves' ophthalmopathy.

This clonotype appeared a few times. The gene calls are TRBV7-9 and TRBJ1-3; a possible D gene is TRBD1 (6 bases). This CDR3 has 14 residues. Trimming shortened V by 8 bases and J by 3 bases, and 14 bases separated the two germline ends. CDR1 and CDR2 (germline): SEHNR, FQNEAQ (reference sequence). The CDR3 region is CASPGDTDGNTIYF. The CDR3 DNA follows: TGTGCCAGCCCGGGGGACACCGATGGAAACACCATATATTTT.

This clonotype appeared a few times. The chain has TRBV9 and TRBJ2-3; D possibly matches TRBD1 or TRBD2 (5 bases each). V lost 4 bases and J 2 bases, leaving 14 bases between the germline ends. The germline V gene has CDR1 SGDLS and CDR2 YYNGEE. The CDR3 covers 15 residues. The CDR3 DNA is TGTGCCAGCAGCTACCAGAGGGGAGCCACAGATACGCAGTATTTT. Its protein product is CASSYQRGATDTQYF.

The sample holds many counts of this clonotype. V is TRBV20-1 and J is TRBJ1-5; D remains unclear. CDR1 is DFQATT and CDR2 is SNEGSKA in the germline V gene (reference sequence). Trimming left V 3 bases short and J 4 bases short, with 4 bases between. This CDR3 comprises 11 residues. The CDR3 DNA follows: TGCAGTGCTAGCGGGAATCAGCCCCAGCATTTT. As protein: CSASGNQPQHF.

This clonotype was seen only a few times. The rearrangement joins TRBV19 to TRBJ1-2, with TRBD1 as a possible D gene (5 bases). Germline lookup yields CDR1 LNHDA and CDR2 SQIVND (reference sequence). This CDR3 is built from 17 residues. V lost 5 bases and J lost 4, with 23 bases in between. CDR3 in amino acids: CASSSRRDSSGGYGYTF. The CDR3 nucleotides read TGTGCCAGTAGTTCCCGCCGGGACTCATCCGGGGGCTATGGCTACACCTTC.

The gene calls are TRBV6-1 and TRBJ1-5, with D perhaps matching TRBD1 (5 bases). CDR1 and CDR2 from the germline V gene are MNHNS and SASEGT. Trimming stripped 4 bases from V and 1 base from J, with 14 bases between. This CDR3 comprises 16 residues. The CDR3 loop reads CASSGEGVSSNQPQHF. The CDR3 bases are TGTGCCAGCAGTGGTGAAGGGGTTAGCAGCAATCAGCCCCAGCATTTT.

V and J are TRBV29-1 and TRBJ1-3; the D gene is possibly TRBD1 (6 bases). The CDR3 is made up of 13 amino acids. V shed 7 bases and J shed 2 bases, with 12 bases lying between them. Germline V lookup: CDR1 SQVTM, CDR2 ANQGSEA. The CDR3: CSGAGAAGNTIYF. The CDR3, as DNA: TGCAGCGGCGCAGGGGCCGCTGGAAACACCATATATTTT. The complete variable domain, with remaining parts taken from reference TRBV29-1 and TRBJ1-3, reads SAVISQKPSRDICQRGTSLTIQCQVDSQVTMMFWYRQQPGQSLTLIATANQGSEATYESGFVIDKFPISRPNLTFSTLTVSNMSPEDSSIYLCSGAGAAGNTIYFGEGSWLTVV.

This clonotype occurred a few times. The DNA for the CDR3 is TGTGCCAGCAGCAGACCACGGCAGGGGAGGAAAAGCTACACCTTC. Protein product: CASSRPRQGRKSYTF. V is TRBV6-1 and J is TRBJ1-2, with D possibly matching TRBD1 (6 bases). Germline CDR1 reads MNHNS; CDR2 reads SASEGT. V was pared by 6 bases and J by 9 bases, with 23 bases between. The CDR3 sequence is 15 residues long.

The genes are TRBV5-5 and TRBJ2-7; TRBD2 might be the D (5 bases). The CDR3 has 14 amino acids. Germline CDR1 is SGHKS and CDR2 is YYEKEE (reference sequence). Trimming took 3 bases from V and 1 from J, leaving 11 bases between them. For the CDR3, the DNA is TGTGCCAGCAGCTCCGACTCGGGGTCCTACGAGCAGTACTTC. It codes for CASSSDSGSYEQYF.

This sequence joins TRBV5-5 and TRBJ1-4; D unclear. This CDR3 is 13 amino acids long. Germline V lookup: CDR1 SGHKS, CDR2 YYEKEE (reference sequence). V lost 1 base to trimming and J lost 3 bases, with 4 bases between them. CDR3 loop: CASSLQPNEKLFF. CDR3 coding DNA: TGTGCCAGCAGCTTGCAGCCTAATGAAAAACTGTTTTTT.

This clonotype was recorded many times. The chain combines TRBV12-5 with TRBJ2-1; 7 bases align to TRBD2. The CDR3 is made up of 15 amino acids. Germline-derived CDR1 and CDR2 are LGHNT and FRNRAP. The J segment lost 3 bases and the V segment lost 3 bases, leaving 5 bases of the junction unmatched. The CDR3 protein is CASGFVPGGYNEQFF. Here the CDR3 DNA reads TGTGCTAGTGGTTTCGTTCCGGGAGGCTACAATGAGCAGTTCTTC.

At least ten counts were recorded for this clonotype. The CDR3 is CASSPLGNQPQHF. The CDR3 DNA follows: TGTGCCAGCAGCCCCCTTGGCAATCAGCCCCAGCATTTT. This sequence joins TRBV12-3 or TRBV12-4 and TRBJ1-5; D gene ambiguous. The CDR3 contains 13 residues. V gave up 6 bases and J gave up 2 bases, with 8 bases separating them.

The genes are TRBV14 and TRBJ1-2; D uncertain. CDR1 and CDR2 (germline): SGHDN, FVKESK. The CDR3 has 15 amino acids. V was pared by 0 bases and J by 4 bases, with 12 bases between. CDR3 sequence reads: CASSQDFTGIYGYTF. The CDR3, as DNA: TGTGCCAGCAGCCAAGATTTTACGGGAATCTATGGCTACACCTTC.

This clonotype has a single count. The J gene is TRBJ2-2, the V gene TRBV12-3 or TRBV12-4; possibly TRBD2 for D (6 bases). V lost 5 bases and J lost 6, with 10 bases in between. The CDR3 runs to 13 residues. The CDR3 here is CASSRREAGELFF. CDR3 sequence (DNA): TGTGCCAGCAGTCGCAGGGAGGCCGGGGAGCTGTTTTTT.

In DNA, the CDR3 is TGTGCCAGCAGTGGACAGGGGGCTGAAGATACGCAGTATTTT. It codes for CASSGQGAEDTQYF. The V call is TRBV6-4, the J call TRBJ2-3; 10 positions agree with TRBD1. Germline CDR1 reads MRHNA; CDR2 reads SNTAGT. This CDR3 has 14 residues. The V and J ends lost 4 bases and 5 bases, in that order; junction bases with no gene match: 3.

This clonotype was observed a few times. The chain has TRBV19 and TRBJ2-2, with 8 positions matching TRBD2. The junction had 10 bases not matched to a gene; V was cut back by 5 bases and J by 2 bases. This CDR3 comprises 17 residues. Looked up from germline, CDR1 is LNHDA and CDR2 is SQIVND (reference sequence). This CDR3 reads CASSLLRAGANTGELFF. CDR3 sequence (DNA): TGTGCCAGTAGTTTGCTTCGAGCGGGGGCCAACACCGGGGAGCTGTTTTTT.

In its sample, this clonotype was seen many times. The chain recombines TRBV30 with TRBJ2-3; tentatively, D is TRBD1 (8 bases). This CDR3 has 15 residues. Trimming shortened V by 0 bases and J by 4 bases, and 14 bases separated the two germline ends. The V gene's germline CDR1 is GTSNPN and CDR2 SVGIG (reference sequence). Here the CDR3 reads CAWSVQGEGSDTQYF. The CDR3 DNA is TGTGCCTGGAGTGTACAGGGGGAGGGTTCAGATACGCAGTATTTT.

V is TRBV9 and J is TRBJ2-3; maybe TRBD2 (6 bases). Looked up from germline, CDR1 is SGDLS and CDR2 is YYNGEE. Deletions cut 3 bases from V and 4 bases from J, with 9 bases between. The length of the CDR3 is 13 residues. The CDR3 DNA sequence: TGTGCCAGCAGCGCGACTAGAGCAGATACGCAGTATTTT. This sequence encodes CASSATRADTQYF.

This chain joins TRBV5-1 and TRBJ2-7; no definite D call. The CDR3 consists of 13 residues. V lost 0 bases and J 3 bases, leaving 7 bases between the germline ends. Per germline, CDR1 SGHRS and CDR2 YFSETQ. Here the CDR3 DNA reads TGCGCCAGCAGCTTGGGGATCGGCTACGAGCAGTACTTC. Translation: CASSLGIGYEQYF.